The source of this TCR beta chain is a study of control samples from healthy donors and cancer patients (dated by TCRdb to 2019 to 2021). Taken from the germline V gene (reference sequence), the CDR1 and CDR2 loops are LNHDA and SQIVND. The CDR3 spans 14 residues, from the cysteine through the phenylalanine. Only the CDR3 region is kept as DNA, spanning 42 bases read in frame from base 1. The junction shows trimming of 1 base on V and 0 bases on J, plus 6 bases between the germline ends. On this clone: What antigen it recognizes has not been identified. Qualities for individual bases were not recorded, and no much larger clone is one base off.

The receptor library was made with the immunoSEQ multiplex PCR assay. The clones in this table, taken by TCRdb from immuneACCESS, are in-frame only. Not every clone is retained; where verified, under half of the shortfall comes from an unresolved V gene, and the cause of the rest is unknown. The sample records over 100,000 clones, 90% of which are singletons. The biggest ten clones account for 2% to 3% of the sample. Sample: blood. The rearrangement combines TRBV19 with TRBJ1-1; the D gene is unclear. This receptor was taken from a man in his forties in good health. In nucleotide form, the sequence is TGTGCCAGTAGTATAGTGGCGGTGAACACTGAAGCTTTCTTT. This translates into CASSIVAVNTEAFF.